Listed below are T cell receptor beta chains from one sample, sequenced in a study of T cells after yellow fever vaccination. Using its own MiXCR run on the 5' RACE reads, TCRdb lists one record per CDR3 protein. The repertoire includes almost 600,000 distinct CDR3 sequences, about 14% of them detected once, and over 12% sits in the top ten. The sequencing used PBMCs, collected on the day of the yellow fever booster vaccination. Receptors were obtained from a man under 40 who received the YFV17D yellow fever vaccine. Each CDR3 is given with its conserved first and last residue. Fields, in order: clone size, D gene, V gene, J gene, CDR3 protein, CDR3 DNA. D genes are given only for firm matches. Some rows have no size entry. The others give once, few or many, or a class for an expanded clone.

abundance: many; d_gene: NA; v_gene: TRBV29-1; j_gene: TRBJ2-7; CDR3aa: CSALDVTYEQYF; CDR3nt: TGCAGCGCCCTGGACGTAACCTACGAGCAGTACTTC
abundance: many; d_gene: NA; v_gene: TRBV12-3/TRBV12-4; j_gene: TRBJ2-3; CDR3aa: CASSGSDTQYF; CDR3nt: TGTGCCAGCAGTGGGTCAGATACGCAGTATTTT
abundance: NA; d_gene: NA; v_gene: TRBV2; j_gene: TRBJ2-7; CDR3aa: CASLEAGLSYEQYF; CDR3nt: TGTGCCAGCCTGGAAGCGGGTCTGTCCTACGAGCAGTACTTC
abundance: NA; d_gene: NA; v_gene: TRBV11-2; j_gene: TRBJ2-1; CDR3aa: CASSSTQYALGDEQFF; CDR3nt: TGTGCCAGCAGCTCCACTCAGTACGCCCTTGGGGATGAGCAGTTCTTC
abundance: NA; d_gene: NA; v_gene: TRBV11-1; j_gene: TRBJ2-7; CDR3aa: CASSSGWSGEQYF; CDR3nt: TGTGCCAGCAGCTCTGGATGGTCGGGGGAGCAGTACTTC
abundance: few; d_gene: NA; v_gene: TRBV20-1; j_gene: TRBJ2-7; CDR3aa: CSARNRDTVPYEQYF; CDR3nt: TGCAGTGCACGGAACCGGGACACTGTTCCCTACGAGCAGTACTTC
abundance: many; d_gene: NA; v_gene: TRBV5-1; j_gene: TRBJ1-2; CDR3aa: CASSLGEVDYGYTF; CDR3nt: TGCGCCAGCAGCTTGGGGGAGGTTGACTATGGCTACACCTTC
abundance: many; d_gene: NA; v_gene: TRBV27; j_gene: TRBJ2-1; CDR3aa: CASSPPSLLGQFF; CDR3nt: TGTGCCAGCAGTCCCCCCAGTCTGCTTGGGCAGTTCTTC
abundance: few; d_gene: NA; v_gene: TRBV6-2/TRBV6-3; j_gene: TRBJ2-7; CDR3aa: CASSYLAAGRYEQYF; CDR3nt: TGTGCCAGCAGTTACCTGGCGGCCGGCAGGTACGAGCAGTACTTC
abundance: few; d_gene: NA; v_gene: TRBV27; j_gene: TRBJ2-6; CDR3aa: CASRLLGANVLTF; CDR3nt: TGTGCCAGCAGACTCCTCGGGGCCAACGTCCTGACTTTC
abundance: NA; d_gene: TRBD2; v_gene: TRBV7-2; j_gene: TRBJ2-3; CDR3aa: CASSLSTSGQHTQYF; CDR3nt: TGTGCCAGCAGCTTAAGTACTAGCGGACAACATACGCAGTATTTT
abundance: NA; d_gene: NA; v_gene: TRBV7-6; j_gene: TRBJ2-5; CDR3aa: CASTFGGPKETQYF; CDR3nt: TGTGCCAGCACCTTCGGAGGGCCGAAAGAGACCCAGTACTTC
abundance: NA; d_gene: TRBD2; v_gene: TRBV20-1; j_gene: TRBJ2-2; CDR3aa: CSASSGRAPGELFF; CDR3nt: TGCAGTGCTAGTAGCGGGAGGGCCCCCGGGGAGCTGTTTTTT
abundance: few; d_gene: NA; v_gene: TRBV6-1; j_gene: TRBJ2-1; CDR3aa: CASSETRATEQFF; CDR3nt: TGTGCCAGCAGTGAAACCAGGGCCACCGAGCAGTTCTTC
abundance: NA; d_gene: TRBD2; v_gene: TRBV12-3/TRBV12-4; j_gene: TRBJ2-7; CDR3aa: CASTVLAGGGEQYF; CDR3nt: TGTGCCAGCACCGTACTAGCGGGAGGCGGCGAGCAGTACTTC
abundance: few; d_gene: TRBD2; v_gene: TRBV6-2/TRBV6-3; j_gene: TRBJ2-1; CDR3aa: CASSYASGGRGNEQFF; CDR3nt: TGTGCCAGCAGTTACGCTAGCGGGGGGCGGGGCAATGAGCAGTTCTTC
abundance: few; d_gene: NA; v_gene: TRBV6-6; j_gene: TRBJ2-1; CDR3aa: CASSFGWEQFF; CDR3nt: TGTGCCAGCAGTTTCGGATGGGAGCAGTTCTTC
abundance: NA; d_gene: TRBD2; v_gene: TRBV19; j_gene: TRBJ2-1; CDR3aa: CASSWTSETYNEQFF; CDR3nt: TGTGCCAGTAGTTGGACTAGCGAGACCTACAATGAGCAGTTCTTC